This TCR beta chain is drawn from a study of T-cell reconstitution after alpha-beta-depleted transplantation in children. During its preparation, the TCRbeta library received unique molecular identifiers. TCRdb fed the PCR reads into MiXCR, producing one record per CDR3 protein. The sample contains some 490,000 distinct CDR3 sequences, roughly an eighth of which appear only once. CDR3 length equals 17 residues. V lost 0 bases and J lost 1, with 14 bases in between. Germline V gene data show CDR1 as SGHDT and CDR2 as YYEEEE. This clonotype was observed at least ten times. The TCR comes from a human donor who donated a stem cell graft to a child with combined immunodeficiency. V and J are TRBV5-6 and TRBJ2-4; D is possibly TRBD1 or TRBD2 (5 bases each). This specimen was PBMCs from the stem cell graft donor, taken from the stem cell graft. The CDR3 sequence: CASSLVGEEGAKNIQYF. CDR3 nucleotide sequence: TGTGCCAGCAGCTTGGTTGGCGAAGAGGGGGCCAAAAACATTCAGTACTTC.